The entry that follows covers one T cell receptor beta chain sequence. This entry comes from a study of technical replicates of blood from a handful of donors. Sequenced by immunoSEQ multiplex PCR; TCRdb stores in-frame clones only, minus some. This sample yields about 90,000 clones, of which 94% are seen a single time; over 0.2% belongs to the top ten. Germline assignment: CDR1 LNHDA and CDR2 SQIVND (reference sequence). V lost 3 bases and J 0 bases, leaving 8 bases between the germline ends. The CDR3 is 14 residues long. Sequenced input: T cells isolated from PBMCs. The chain is built from TRBV19 and TRBJ2-5; D uncertain. This TCR came from a human donor in good health. The DNA for the CDR3 is TGTGCCAGTAGTATTGGTCAGTACCAAGAGACCCAGTACTTC. It translates to CASSIGQYQETQYF.